The 9 T cell receptor beta chains presented below share a single source sample, sequenced in a study of cytomegalovirus exposure and HLA in healthy donors (dated by TCRdb to between 2016 and 2019). The library was prepared using the immunoSEQ multiplex PCR assay. For the multiplex PCR, a mixture combining 60 forward primers for TCR Vbeta segments and 13 reverse primers for TCR Jbeta segments was used. TCRdb mirrors the immuneACCESS table, restricted to in-frame sequences. Some clones are absent from its copies; in checked studies, under half trace to an unresolved V gene, and the reason for the others is unknown. The sample table on file contains about 140,000 clones. The top ten constitute 0.9% to 1% of the sample. Sequencing input: PBMCs. Every receptor here comes from a male donor in good health and CMV-seronegative.

This chain connects TRBV11-2 to TRBJ1-1; D ambiguous. V lost 2 bases and J 1 base, leaving 11 bases between the germline ends. The CDR3 sequence is 15 residues long. CDR1 and CDR2 (germline): SGHAT, FQNNGV. The CDR3 DNA sequence: TGTGCCAGCAGCTTAAACGGCAGGCGGAACACTGAAGCTTTCTTT. Translating it yields CASSLNGRRNTEAFF.

The chain couples TRBV6-5 to TRBJ1-1; D perhaps matches TRBD1 (5 bases). The germline gives CDR1 MNHEY, CDR2 SVGAGI. V dropped 0 bases and J dropped 4 bases, with 12 bases sitting between them. CDR3 length: 15 residues. The CDR3 here is CASSYSGLTLTEAFF. CDR3 sequence (DNA): TGTGCCAGCAGTTACTCGGGACTCACGCTCACTGAAGCTTTCTTT.

J is TRBJ2-7 and V is TRBV14; TRBD2 matches at 12 bases. Trimming removed 1 base from V and 1 base from J; junction bases left unmatched: 2. Germline CDR1 SGHDN, CDR2 FVKESK. The CDR3 contains 16 residues. The CDR3 nucleotides are TGTGCCAGCAGCCAAGGTGGGACTAGCGGGTCCTACGAGCAGTACTTC. It translates to CASSQGGTSGSYEQYF. The full variable domain, its missing parts supplied by reference TRBV14 and TRBJ2-7, is EAGVTQFPSHSVIEKGQTVTLRCDPISGHDNLYWYRRVMGKEIKFLLHFVKESKQDESGMPNNRFLAERTGGTYSTLKVQPAELEDSGVYFCASSQGGTSGSYEQYFGPGTRLTVT.

The chain recombines TRBV30 with TRBJ1-1; D not certain. The CDR3 is 12 residues long. Germline CDR1 GTSNPN, CDR2 SVGIG (reference sequence). Trimming stripped 2 bases from V and 6 bases from J, with 10 bases between. The CDR3 DNA reads as TGTGCCTGGAGTCCCTCCCCTCCTGAAGCTTTCTTT. Its translation is CAWSPSPPEAFF. Using reference TRBV30 and TRBJ1-1 for the parts outside the CDR3, the full variable domain is SQTIHQWPATLVQPVGSPLSLECTVEGTSNPNLYWYRQAAGRGLQLLFYSVGIGQISSEVPQNLSASRPQDRQFILSSKKLLLSDSGFYLCAWSPSPPEAFFGQGTRLTVV.

This chain connects TRBV28 to TRBJ2-7, with TRBD2 identical over 7 bases. Germline V gene lookup returns CDR1 MDHEN and CDR2 SYDVKM. J lost 2 bases, V lost 6 bases, and 10 bases had no gene match. The CDR3 totals 15 residues. CDR3 bases: TGTGCCAGCAGCGCCCTCGGGGGGATTACCTACGAGCAGTACTTC. Protein sequence: CASSALGGITYEQYF.

The chain combines TRBV30 with TRBJ2-2, with TRBD1 matching over 7 bases. V gave up 5 bases and J gave up 3 bases; unmatched junction bases: 6. CDR1 is GTSNPN and CDR2 is SVGIG in the germline V gene (reference sequence). The CDR3 is 14 amino acids. CDR3 amino acids: CAWVDRTYTGELFF. The CDR3 DNA is TGTGCCTGGGTGGACAGGACTTACACCGGGGAGCTGTTTTTT.

V is TRBV7-9 and J is TRBJ2-7; D may be TRBD1 (6 bases). The germline gives CDR1 SEHNR, CDR2 FQNEAQ (reference sequence). V was trimmed by 5 bases and J by 2 bases, leaving 16 bases between them. CDR3 length equals 15 residues. The CDR3 region has the DNA TGTGCCAGCAGCATAGAGGGCAGGGGAGCCTACGAGCAGTACTTC. Its translation is CASSIEGRGAYEQYF.

The rearrangement uses TRBV16 and TRBJ2-1; a possible D gene is TRBD1 (5 bases). Trimming left V 2 bases short and J 1 base short, with 15 bases between. The CDR3 consists of 17 residues. Germline V gene data show CDR1 as KGHSY and CDR2 as FQNENV. The CDR3 nucleotides are TGTGCCAGCAGCCAAGTCGACAGTGGAATATCCTACAATGAGCAGTTCTTC. This codes for CASSQVDSGISYNEQFF.

This rearrangement joins TRBV5-1 to TRBJ2-7; 10 bases fit TRBD1. The V gene end was trimmed by 1 base and the J gene end by 7 bases; junction bases not matched to a gene: 11. This CDR3 is built from 16 residues. The germline V gene has CDR1 SGHRS and CDR2 YFSETQ. In DNA form, the CDR3 reads TGCGCCAGCAGCTTGTTCGGCCGGGACAGGGGACAGGAGCAGTACTTC. The encoded protein is CASSLFGRDRGQEQYF.